Listed here are 28 T cell receptor beta chains from one sample, sequenced in a study of T cell repertoires in cytomegalovirus infection (dated by TCRdb to between 2018 and 2021). TCRdb lists the instrument as Illumina HiSeq 1500. The public reads were quality trimmed at Q25 with fastp and then assembled into clones with MiXCR by TCRdb, keeping productive beta chains. For every CDR3 protein sequence, its rows merge into one entry that carries the most common genes and DNA. The sample table shows a few hundred thousand distinct CDR3 sequences, and approximately 9.5% are seen once. About 3.9% of the sample lies in the top ten. Sequencing used PBMCs. The receptors come from a human donor in good health (CMV status not recorded). Some clones in this sample may be carry-over from other donors' samples.

The rearrangement joins TRBV11-2 to TRBJ2-7, with D perhaps TRBD2 (5 bases). Deletions cut 4 bases from V and 4 bases from J, with 8 bases between. CDR3 length equals 12 residues. The germline CDR1 and CDR2 sequences are SGHAT and FQNNGV. The CDR3 here is CASSSRRYEQYF. The DNA of the CDR3 is TGTGCCAGCAGCTCCCGGAGGTACGAGCAGTACTTC.

This chain links TRBV7-6 with TRBJ2-1; 8 nucleotides match TRBD2. The CDR3 has 16 amino acids. The germline gives CDR1 SGHVS, CDR2 FNYEAQ. J lost 9 bases, V lost 6 bases, and 16 bases had no gene match. DNA for the CDR3: TGTGCCAGCAGTTCCCTGGGACTAGTTCTCGTCAGTGAGCAGTTCTTC. It specifies CASSSLGLVLVSEQFF.

The rearrangement links TRBV7-2 to TRBJ2-5, with D perhaps being TRBD1 or TRBD2 (5 bases each). The germline V gene has CDR1 SGHTA and CDR2 FQGNSA. Trimming removed 3 bases at V and 3 bases at J, with 14 bases between. The CDR3 contains 15 residues. CDR3 in amino acids: CASSLPGPQEETQYF. In nucleotides, the CDR3 is TGTGCCAGCAGCTTGCCGGGACCACAAGAAGAGACCCAGTACTTC.

The sample holds many counts of this clonotype. This sequence joins TRBV27 and TRBJ1-5; the match to TRBD1 covers 8 bases. Germline lookup yields CDR1 MNHEY and CDR2 SMNVEV (reference sequence). V dropped 5 bases and J dropped 1; count of bases not matched to a gene: 7. The CDR3 extends over 16 amino acids. The CDR3 loop is CASSLGNRGSNQPQHF. CDR3 DNA: TGTGCCAGCAGTCTTGGAAACAGGGGGAGCAATCAGCCCCAGCATTTT.

This clonotype was detected only a few times. The rearrangement joins TRBV7-2 to TRBJ2-7; TRBD1 agrees at 9 bases. Germline V CDR1 and CDR2: SGHTA, FQGNSA. There are 15 residues in the CDR3. V dropped 7 bases and J dropped 6; count of bases not matched to a gene: 13. The CDR3 loop reads CASTFSGTGIIEQYF. In DNA form, the CDR3 reads TGTGCCAGCACTTTCTCCGGGACAGGGATAATCGAGCAGTACTTC.

The table lists this clonotype with many counts. The rearrangement links TRBV20-1 to TRBJ1-1; D ambiguous. CDR3 length: 13 amino acids. Trimming shortened V by 7 bases and J by 1 base, and 13 bases separated the two germline ends. From germline, CDR1 is DFQATT and CDR2 SNEGSKA (reference sequence). DNA of the CDR3: TGCAGTGTTCTTGCTACCACGAACACTGAAGCTTTCTTT. Translating it yields CSVLATTNTEAFF.

The rearrangement joins TRBV12-3 or TRBV12-4 to TRBJ1-6; D not resolved. V dropped 4 bases and J dropped 10 bases, with 23 bases sitting between them. This CDR3 is 17 amino acids long. CDR3 region: CASSSRRGRAGGSPLHF. The CDR3 bases are TGTGCCAGCAGTTCTCGGCGGGGTAGGGCAGGAGGGTCACCCCTCCACTTT.

This clonotype has at least ten counts. V usage is TRBV6-5 and J usage is TRBJ2-5, with 8 bases identical to TRBD1. The trim removed 5 bases at V and 5 bases at J, leaving 4 bases unmatched. CDR3 length: 13 residues. From germline, CDR1 is MNHEY and CDR2 SVGAGI. CDR3 nucleotide sequence: TGTGCCAGCAGTCGGACAGGGAAGGAGACCCAGTACTTC. It yields the protein CASSRTGKETQYF.

This clonotype was recorded many times. The V gene is TRBV11-1, the J gene TRBJ2-7, with D unresolved. The CDR3 covers 14 residues. CDR1 and CDR2 (germline): SGHAT, FQDESV (reference sequence). V lost 5 bases to trimming and J lost 3 bases, with 14 bases between them. CDR3 in amino acids: CASSKRRPDYEQYF. CDR3 bases: TGTGCCAGCAGCAAACGCCGACCGGACTACGAGCAGTACTTC.

This clonotype appeared a few times. This chain uses TRBV27 with TRBJ2-1; unclear D gene. Per the germline V gene, CDR1 is MNHEY and CDR2 is SMNVEV (reference sequence). V was pared by 7 bases and J by 7 bases, with 11 bases between. The length of the CDR3 is 12 residues. CDR3 protein: CASNPQENEQFF. CDR3 nucleotides: TGTGCCAGCAATCCCCAGGAAAATGAGCAGTTCTTC.

A few counts support this clonotype. The chain recombines TRBV7-9 with TRBJ1-1, with D possibly being TRBD1 (6 bases). The V gene's germline CDR1 is SEHNR and CDR2 FQNEAQ (reference sequence). V was clipped by 6 bases and J by 11 bases, with 13 bases between them. The CDR3 has 11 residues. CDR3 nucleotide sequence: TGTGCCAGCAGGTTTACAGGGCCGGCTTTCTTT. It encodes CASRFTGPAFF.

This clonotype was seen a handful of times. The V and J genes are TRBV7-2 and TRBJ1-3, with 7 nucleotides matching TRBD1. Trimming took 5 bases from V and 3 from J; bases not matched to a gene: 4. Germline CDR1 is SGHTA and CDR2 is FQGNSA. The CDR3 covers 14 residues. CDR3 bases: TGTGCCAGCAGCAAGACAGGGCTTGGAAACACCATATATTTT. Its translation is CASSKTGLGNTIYF.

The sample holds many counts of this clonotype. The chain has TRBV7-6 and TRBJ1-2; D remains ambiguous. Germline lookup yields CDR1 SGHVS and CDR2 FNYEAQ. The CDR3 sequence is 14 residues long. Trimming took off 1 base at V and 2 bases at J, with 8 bases between the two ends. Here the CDR3 reads CASSLGGGNYGYTF. CDR3 DNA sequence: TGTGCCAGCAGCTTAGGTGGAGGGAACTATGGCTACACCTTC. The full variable domain, in which reference TRBV7-6 and TRBJ1-2 provide the parts outside the CDR3, is GAGVSQSPRYKVTKRGQDVALRCDPISGHVSLYWYRQALGQGPEFLTYFNYEAQQDKSGLPNDRFSAERPEGSISTLTIQRTEQRDSAMYRCASSLGGGNYGYTFGSGTRLTVV.

J is TRBJ1-2 and V is TRBV12-3 or TRBV12-4, with unresolved D. The ends were cut back, 6 bases at V and 6 bases at J, with 20 bases in the middle. The CDR3 is 15 amino acids. Here the CDR3 reads CASSTQTRAVDGYTF. The CDR3 DNA follows: TGTGCCAGCAGCACCCAGACCCGGGCGGTTGATGGCTACACCTTC.

This clonotype was observed many times. The rearrangement joins TRBV7-2 to TRBJ2-3; D is perhaps TRBD2 (5 bases). CDR3 length: 15 amino acids. Germline assignment: CDR1 SGHTA and CDR2 FQGNSA. V was clipped by 8 bases and J by 4 bases, with 19 bases between them. The CDR3 coding sequence is TGTGCCAGCGCCTCTTCGAGGGCCGGGGCAGATACGCAGTATTTT. Its protein product is CASASSRAGADTQYF.

At least ten counts were recorded for this clonotype. V usage is TRBV7-2 and J usage is TRBJ2-7; TRBD2 agrees at 9 bases. The CDR3 has 14 residues. The V segment lost 4 bases and the J segment 7 bases; nucleotides outside the gene matches: 8. Germline loops: CDR1 SGHTA, CDR2 FQGNSA. The CDR3 DNA follows: TGTGCCAGCAGCTCTTTAGCGGGAGCTACGGAGCAGTACTTC. Encoded protein: CASSSLAGATEQYF.

This clonotype was detected only a few times. V and J are TRBV4-3 and TRBJ1-2; D remains ambiguous. CDR1 LGHNA and CDR2 YSLEER come from the germline V gene. The CDR3 totals 13 residues. The V end lost 4 bases, the J end lost 1 base, and 7 bases lay between the germline ends. The CDR3 DNA reads TGCGCCAGCAGCCGCAGCCTTAACTATGGCTACACCTTC. Translating it yields CASSRSLNYGYTF.

This clonotype was seen only a few times. The chain is built from TRBV28 and TRBJ1-2, with D perhaps matching TRBD1 (5 bases). The V end lost 3 bases, the J end lost 0 bases, and 11 bases lay between the germline ends. The CDR3 consists of 15 residues. In germline, CDR1 is MDHEN, CDR2 SYDVKM. CDR3 nucleotides: TGTGCCAGCAGTTTTCCCCAGGGAGCTAACTATGGCTACACCTTC. Its protein is CASSFPQGANYGYTF.

This clonotype was seen at least ten times. The V and J genes are TRBV7-2 and TRBJ2-3; TRBD1 is a possible D gene (6 bases). There are 16 residues in the CDR3. V was cut by 8 bases and J by 3 bases, with 21 bases left in between. Germline CDR1 is SGHTA and CDR2 is FQGNSA. The CDR3 nucleotides are TGTGCCAGCTCCCCAGGGGCTCTCCTCACAACAGATACGCAGTATTTT. This codes for CASSPGALLTTDTQYF.

There are many counts of this clonotype. The rearrangement uses TRBV7-2 and TRBJ1-3; perhaps TRBD1 as D (6 bases). The CDR3 has 18 amino acids. The V gene's germline CDR1 is SGHTA and CDR2 FQGNSA. The V end was cut by 2 bases, the J end by 0 bases, with 17 bases between. DNA for the CDR3: TGTGCCAGCAGCTTAACCTATCCCGGGGGCATCTCTGGAAACACCATATATTTT. As protein: CASSLTYPGGISGNTIYF. Variable domain in full (rest from reference TRBV7-2 and TRBJ1-3): GAGVSQSPSNKVTEKGKDVELRCDPISGHTALYWYRQSLGQGLEFLIYFQGNSAPDKSGLPSDRFSAERTGGSVSTLTIQRTQQEDSAVYLCASSLTYPGGISGNTIYFGEGSWLTVV.

This clonotype was counted at least ten times. The chain combines TRBV20-1 with TRBJ2-3; D perhaps matches TRBD1 (5 bases). The CDR3 contains 12 residues. CDR1 is DFQATT, CDR2 SNEGSKA, per germline (reference sequence). V was cut by 6 bases and J by 4 bases, with 11 bases left in between. This CDR3 is CSALGRSDTQYF. DNA for the CDR3: TGCAGTGCCCTGGGGCGGTCAGATACGCAGTATTTT.

This clonotype was counted many times. The chain links TRBV12-3 or TRBV12-4 to TRBJ1-6, with D possibly TRBD1 on 6 matching bases. With 8 bases removed from V and 7 bases from J, the gap between germline ends came to 18 bases. The CDR3 runs to 15 residues. In nucleotides, the CDR3 is TGTGCCAGCCGCTCGCGGGGGCGGGAGAATTCACCCCTCCACTTT. This codes for CASRSRGRENSPLHF.

The J gene is TRBJ1-4, the V gene TRBV4-3; TRBD1 aligns across 10 bases. The CDR3 sequence is 15 residues long. V shed 3 bases, J shed 8 bases, and the junction held 6 bases outside the gene matches. The germline CDR1 and CDR2 sequences are LGHNA and YSLEER. The CDR3 loop reads CASSQSGTGEEKLFF. CDR3 in DNA: TGCGCCAGCAGCCAGTCAGGGACAGGGGAAGAAAAACTGTTTTTT.

Details on this clonotype: A single base separates this from a much larger clone, so it may be a read error. This chain links TRBV11-1 with TRBJ2-2, with TRBD2 as a possible D gene (5 bases). This CDR3 comprises 17 residues. The germline V gene encodes CDR1 SGHAT and CDR2 FQDESV (reference sequence). The CDR3 sequence is CTSSLSSSRLDTGELFF. CDR3 coding DNA: TGTACCAGCAGCTTATCGTCTAGCAGATTGGACACCGGGGAGCTGTTTTTT.

V and J are TRBV6-8 and TRBJ2-2; 9 nucleotides align to TRBD2. The CDR3 consists of 17 residues. CDR1 is MNHGY and CDR2 is SAAAGT in the germline V gene. V lost 5 bases and J lost 2; bases outside the gene matches: 9. CDR3 coding DNA: TGTGCCAGCAGTCCCTGGCGAGCGGGGGGAAACACCGGGGAGCTGTTTTTT. Amino acid sequence: CASSPWRAGGNTGELFF.

This clonotype was recorded at least ten times. The CDR3 DNA is TGTGCCAGCAGTCTACAGGGGGCCCCGAACACTGAAGCTTTCTTT. Translated, it gives CASSLQGAPNTEAFF. The chain carries TRBV7-2 and TRBJ1-1; 9 bases map to TRBD1. The V gene end was trimmed by 6 bases and the J gene end by 1 base; junction bases not matched to a gene: 6. Germline V gene sequence: CDR1 SGHTA, CDR2 FQGNSA. The CDR3 extends over 15 amino acids.

This clonotype was observed a few times. The rearrangement links TRBV9 to TRBJ1-4, with D unresolved. Germline values: CDR1 SGDLS, CDR2 YYNGEE. This CDR3 has 16 amino acids. Trimming left V 0 bases short and J 3 bases short, with 12 bases between. The CDR3 region is CASSVDAGKPNEKLFF. The CDR3 bases are TGTGCCAGCAGCGTAGATGCGGGCAAACCTAATGAAAAACTGTTTTTT.

This chain connects TRBV6-2 or TRBV6-3 to TRBJ2-7, with D possibly TRBD1 on 5 matching bases. V dropped 5 bases and J dropped 3 bases, with 11 bases sitting between them. The germline CDR1 and CDR2 sequences are MNHEY and SVGEGT. CDR3 length equals 13 residues. CDR3 loop: CASSTSTVYEQYF. CDR3 DNA sequence: TGTGCCAGCAGTACCTCGACAGTCTACGAGCAGTACTTC.